The sequence of this T cell receptor beta chain was determined in a study of shared clonotypes between healthy human individuals (TCRdb year 2020). Concerning the study at large: The cohort included a few men and a couple of women between 18 and 49 years of age. Blood TCR repertoires of about 5 healthy adults were deeply sequenced to estimate repertoire size and the extent of clonotype sharing between individuals. Libraries were prepared and TCR repertoires were sequenced by different laboratories using diverse techniques, in order to increase sequencing depth and limit assay-specific biases. Leukapheresis yielded between about 0.8 and 8.9 billion PBMCs per donor.

Findings and caveats that apply to the study as a whole: The small number of donors limited the genetic and exposure-history diversity represented. Based on pairwise subsampling, the degree of clonotype sharing among donors was expected to be affected by sequencing depth. Sampling was limited to blood, and TCR repertoires in tissue likely differ from TCR repertoires in blood.

Healthy HIV-negative adults with no recently reported acute infections or vaccinations were included as donors. All donors were Caucasian adults living in Nashville, Tennessee, USA. For unsorted samples, tens of millions of PBMCs were counted, and genomic DNA was extracted using the QIAamp DNA Blood Mini kit. After blood collection by leukapheresis, PBMCs were isolated using Ficoll-Histopaque density gradient centrifugation and then cryopreserved in the vapor phase of liquid nitrogen. TCR CDR3 regions were amplified from genomic DNA by multiplex PCR using the deep immunoSEQ assay. For each cell subset, the extracted genomic DNA was distributed evenly across all wells of several immunoSEQ 96-well plates, and each plate served as one replicate. For unsorted PBMC, approximately 290 ng of genomic DNA, equivalent to approximately 30,000 T cell genomes, went into each replicate PCR. Genomic DNA from unsorted PBMC was sequenced over ten immunoSEQ deep assay plates. The purified libraries were quantified using a Qubit 3.0 fluorometer, sized with a Bioanalyzer 2100, and then quantified again using the KAPA Library Quantification kit. Every immunoSEQ 96-well plate was sequenced on a separate single-read 150-cycle Illumina NextSeq 550 flow cell. The study's processing was this. Because the immunoSEQ output held only junctional sequences and lacked quality scores, the filtering could not match the filtering applied to full-length reads. To assign V/J genes and CDR3, sequences were annotated against IMGT germline references using PyIR, a Python wrapper for IgBLAST v1.9. Any read was removed if the V/J assignment was weak (E-value above 1e-6), the CDR3 was missing, or the read contained stop codons, out-of-frame junctions, or ambiguous translated residues. V3J clonotypes were defined as sequences sharing an identical inferred V gene, J gene, and CDR3 amino acid sequence. Percentage overlap between repertoires was calculated by dividing the number of shared unique clonotypes by the size of the smaller repertoire. Richness of each repertoire was evaluated using RTK rarefaction, the Chao1 estimator, and Recon v2.1 estimates of unobserved clonotypes. The table was pulled from immuneACCESS by TCRdb, which kept in-frame rearrangements only. Such tables lose some clones; where checked, under half of the loss comes from unresolved V genes, and the rest has no known cause. That table furnishes V, J and clone size, whereas the DNA furnished D and trimming. The sample records about 490,000 clones, more than 65% of which are singletons. The ten largest clonotypes hold roughly 13% of the sample.

CDR1 is given as SGHDN and CDR2 as FVKESK, both from the germline V gene. The CDR3 runs 14 amino acids, cysteine and phenylalanine included. Here the CDR3 DNA is all that survives: 42 bases in frame from base 1. V drops 3 bases and J drops 3 bases, leaving 12 bases in between. As to this clone: Its specific antigen is unknown. No much larger clone is present one base from it, and per-base qualities are unavailable.

Sequenced sample: PBMCs. The chain joins TRBV14 to TRBJ2-7; TRBD2 is perhaps the D gene, given 6 matching bases. The TCR originated in a woman in her forties in good health. Some clones in this sample may be carry-over from other donors' samples. The CDR3 amino acid sequence is: CASSQGLFSYEQYF. The bases are TGTGCCAGCAGCCAGGGACTGTTCAGCTACGAGCAGTACTTC.